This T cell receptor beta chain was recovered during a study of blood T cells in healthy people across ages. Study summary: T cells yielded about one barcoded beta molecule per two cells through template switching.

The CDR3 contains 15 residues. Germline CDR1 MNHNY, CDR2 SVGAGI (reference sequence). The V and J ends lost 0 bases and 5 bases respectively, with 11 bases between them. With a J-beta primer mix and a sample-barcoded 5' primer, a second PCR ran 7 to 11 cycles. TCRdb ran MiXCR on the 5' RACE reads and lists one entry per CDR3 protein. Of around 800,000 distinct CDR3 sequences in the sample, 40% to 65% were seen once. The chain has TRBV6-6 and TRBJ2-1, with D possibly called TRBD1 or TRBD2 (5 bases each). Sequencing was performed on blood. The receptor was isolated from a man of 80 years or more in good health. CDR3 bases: TGTGCCAGCAGTTACTCCCCTTTGGGGGACAATGAGCAGTTCTTC. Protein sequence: CASSYSPLGDNEQFF.